This T cell receptor (beta chain) was sequenced in a study of naive and memory T cell subsets (dated by TCRdb to 2017 to 2019). Regarding the research as a whole: Sorted naive and memory T cell subsets from peripheral blood were analyzed in the study using a UMI-based, open-source pipeline for TCR alpha and beta sequencing. IgG serology results and the functional CMV T cell responses were in complete agreement. RNA was DNase-treated and reverse transcribed with TCR constant-region primers, mostly using SuperScript III.

Separate amplification of TCR alpha and beta chain libraries was performed from the second PCR step onward. To determine each donor's CMV status, fresh PBMCs were stimulated overnight with CMV viral lysate, and IFNgamma production from CD4+ T cells was then assessed. CD4 T cells were positively selected with Miltenyi beads, followed by positive selection of CD8 T cells from the CD4-negative fraction. After staining for CD3, CD4, CD8, CD45RA, CD27 and a live/dead dye, cells were sorted on a BD Aria II into four subsets based on CD45RA and CD27. Blood was obtained from a few healthy volunteers, and the blood from each volunteer was fractionated into CD4 and CD8 T cells and subsequently into four differentiation subsets. About 110 ml of peripheral blood was drawn per donor, and PBMC were isolated by Ficoll-Paque PLUS density-gradient centrifugation. Sorted cells were lysed in RLT buffer, and RNA was extracted with a Qiagen RNeasy kit and stored at -80°C.

Points the paper makes about the study in general: RNA-based TCR counts may be influenced by expression changes linked to T cell activation and differentiation. In both CD4 and CD8 cells, a rise in Gini index and a fall in Shannon and inverse Simpson diversity were observed from naive through CM, EM and EMRA. No ground truth was available to validate the repertoire findings for the naive and memory subsets. A clonotype was defined as a single alpha or beta chain sequence rather than as a paired alpha/beta receptor. A few larger clonotypes were found in naive repertoires, especially CD8, and these larger clonotypes were possibly memory cells re-expressing CD45RA. Following error correction, more than 95% of naive TCR sequences occurred only once, which made naive abundance distributions much steeper than those of memory subsets. TCR abundance followed a power law with an exponent that was different for naive and memory subsets but consistent across the three individuals.

Including cysteine and phenylalanine, the CDR3 has 18 amino acids. The CDR3 DNA has 54 bases and is translated from base 1. Relative to germline, V is 2 bases shorter and J is 0 bases shorter, with 14 bases between their ends. This clonotype was detected a few times. There is no known antigen for this receptor. Qualities for individual bases were not recorded, and no much larger clone is one base off. The library was produced with UMI-ligation and nested PCR. To cover both TRBC1 and TRBC2, the beta constant-region primer consisted of an equimolar mix of two oligonucleotides. Four rounds of PCR were used to amplify ligated cDNA, with nested alpha and beta constant-region primers being used together with the SP2 primer. A single-stranded oligonucleotide containing the SP2 primer and a 12-nucleotide UMI was joined to the 3' end of the cDNA by T4 RNA ligase 1. The ligation reaction was kept at 16 degrees C for about 18-24 hours. PCR2 was typically run as a SYBR Green qPCR and stopped at a predetermined threshold to prevent over-amplification. Apart from the first purification, every purification step used Agencourt AMPure XP magnetic beads. Libraries were quantified by Qubit and checked on a TapeStation, where a main peak was expected near 650 bp. Sequencing of the pooled libraries was done on an Illumina MiSeq using v2 2x251 paired-end kits, which typically yielded roughly 0.9-2.2 million reads per sample. Libraries were pooled at about 3.7 nM per sample, and roughly 4.5-8% PhiX was added to improve cluster recognition. The paper's data handling went like this. Using tag matching that tolerated one base-pair mismatch, Decombinator assigned V and J genes to FASTQ reads that had been processed by Demultiplexor. Collapsinator relied on UMIs to fix sequencing errors as well as frequency errors caused by PCR heterogeneity. TCRs were translated and CDR3s were extracted from the conserved cysteine to the FGXG phenylalanine by CDR3Translator, with non-productive sequences being flagged. Repertoires were subsampled to equal numbers of UMI-defined TCRs before Gini, Shannon entropy and inverse Simpson indices were calculated. Clonotype abundance distributions were fitted to a power law by maximum likelihood within the linear range. When run on a single naive CD8 sample, MIGEC and the pipeline yielded similar UMI counts, similar unique TCR numbers and similar clonal distributions. In one analysis, naive TCRs that were also found in any memory subset of the same donor were excluded from the naive repertoire. Repertoires were searched for approximately 7,000 CMV-associated CDR3 sequences compiled from VDJdb and a published dataset. Through fastp at Q25 and MiXCR, TCRdb rebuilt clones from the public reads, retaining in-frame beta chains. Rows are combined by CDR3 protein, so each entry shows the most common genes and DNA. The V and J calls were not made by the authors but by TCRdb's processing. This sample holds about 90,000 distinct CDR3 sequences; around 11% were observed only once. The ten most abundant clones make up approximately 0.14% of the sample.

The rearrangement joined TRBV23-1 to TRBJ2-6; no D gene is confidently identified. TRBV23-1 is an ORF for which the function is uncertain. The specimen was naive CD4+ T cells from blood. What this sample's cell subset or site label stands for: naive T cells, CD45RA high CD27+. The TCR originated in a human donor in good health. The bases read TGCGCCAGCAGTCAACCGCGCACGTTGAGCTCTGGGGCCAACGTCCTGACTTTC. Its amino acids are CASSQPRTLSSGANVLTF.